The clone carrying this T cell receptor (beta chain) was picked up many times. Its antigen is unidentified. This record comes from a study of human T cells and chemical hapten exposure. Whole-study context: DPC at 2% was the sensitizing agent, placed on roughly 2 cm by roughly 2 cm of upper inner arm skin. There were per-sample TCR yield variations, arising mainly from small pooled library volume differences.

Germline V CDR1 and CDR2: KGHSH, LQKENI. Trimming stripped 0 bases from V and 7 bases from J, with 16 bases between. The CDR3 contains 15 residues. Points from the study as a whole: Significantly greater numbers of large CDR3 similarity clusters came from expanded TCRs than from controls.

TCRdb itself ran the RACE reads through MiXCR, one entry per CDR3 protein. The profile shows fewer than 300,000 distinct CDR3 sequences, over 8% of them singletons. Sample time point: pre-sensitization, week 0. Described treatment: therapeutic diphenylcyclopropenone sensitization with weekly scalp DPC. The TCR comes from a woman aged 40-49 years with alopecia areata. Some clones in this sample may be carry-over from other donors' samples. Sequenced material: whole blood, taken in connection with sensitization to the hapten diphenylcyclopropenone (DPC). This chain links TRBV18 with TRBJ2-7, with TRBD2 as a possible D gene (6 bases). The CDR3 DNA sequence: TGTGCCAGCTCACCACCGACGGGAGCAAACCTTGAGCAGTACTTC. Its translation: CASSPPTGANLEQYF.